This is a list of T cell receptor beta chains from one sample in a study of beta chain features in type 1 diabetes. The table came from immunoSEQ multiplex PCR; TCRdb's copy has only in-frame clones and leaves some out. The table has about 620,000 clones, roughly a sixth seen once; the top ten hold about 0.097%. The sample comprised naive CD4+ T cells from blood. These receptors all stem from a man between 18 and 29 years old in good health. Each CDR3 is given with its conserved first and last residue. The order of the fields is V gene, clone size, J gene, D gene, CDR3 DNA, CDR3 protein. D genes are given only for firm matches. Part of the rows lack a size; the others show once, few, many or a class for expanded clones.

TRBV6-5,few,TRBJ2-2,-,TGTGCCAGCAGTTCGCCGAGGGGGAGGCTGTTTTTT,CASSSPRGRLFF
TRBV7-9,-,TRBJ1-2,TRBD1,TGTGCCAGCAGCGTAACCGGGACAGAGGATGGGACCTTC,CASSVTGTEDGTF
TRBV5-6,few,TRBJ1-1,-,TGTGCCAGCAGCTGGACACTGAACACTGAAGCTTTCTTT,CASSWTLNTEAFF
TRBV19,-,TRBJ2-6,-,TGTGCCAGTAGTTTGAGTTACTCTGGGGCCAACGTCCTGACTTTC,CASSLSYSGANVLTF
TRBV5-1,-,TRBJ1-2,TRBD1,TGCGCCAGCAGCTTGGCGAATTCAGGGGGAACCCCCTACACCTTC,CASSLANSGGTPYTF
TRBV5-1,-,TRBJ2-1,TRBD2,TGCGCCAGCAGCTTTGGCCACGCGGTAGGGAGGGATGAGCAGTTCTTC,CASSFGHAVGRDEQFF
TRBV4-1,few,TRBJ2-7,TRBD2,TGCGCCAGCAGCCAAGGACTAGCGGGCCCCCCGGGGGGCGAGCAGTACTTC,CASSQGLAGPPGGEQYF
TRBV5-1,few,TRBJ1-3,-,TGCGCCAGCAGCTTGACGGCAGGCTCTGGAAACACCATATATTTT,CASSLTAGSGNTIYF
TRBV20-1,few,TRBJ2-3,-,TGCAGTGCCGGGACCCCAGATACGCAGTATTTT,CSAGTPDTQYF
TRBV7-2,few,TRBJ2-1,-,TGTGCCAGCAGCTTAGACTTTGGTGCCACTTACAATGAGCAGTTCTTC,CASSLDFGATYNEQFF
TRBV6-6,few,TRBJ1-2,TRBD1,TGTGCCAGCAGTTACTCTAGGGGGCGAAACTATGGCTACACCTTC,CASSYSRGRNYGYTF
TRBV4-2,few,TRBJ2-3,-,TGTGCCAGCAGACAACTAGACTTTGCGTCATCTAGCACAGATACGCAGTATTTT,CASRQLDFASSSTDTQYF
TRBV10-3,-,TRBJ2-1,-,TGTGCCATCAGTGTGCGGGACTTGGACAATGAGCAGTTCTTC,CAISVRDLDNEQFF
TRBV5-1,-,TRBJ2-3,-,TGCGCCAGCAGCATGTCTAGCTCAGATACGCAGTATTTT,CASSMSSSDTQYF
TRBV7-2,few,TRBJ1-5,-,TGTGCCAGCAGCTTAGATGCGGGAGCTAGCAATCAGCCCCAGCATTTT,CASSLDAGASNQPQHF
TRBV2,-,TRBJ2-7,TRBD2,TGTGCCAGCAGTCCCAGGAGCGGGAGGACGGACGAGCAGTACTTC,CASSPRSGRTDEQYF
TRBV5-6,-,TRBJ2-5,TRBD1,TGTGCCAGCAGCTCACAGGGGATGGGGCAAGAGACCCAGTACTTC,CASSSQGMGQETQYF
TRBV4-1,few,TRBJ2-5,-,TGCGCCAGCAGCCAAGAAAGGGGGTCGGGACTCCAAGAGACCCAGTACTTC,CASSQERGSGLQETQYF
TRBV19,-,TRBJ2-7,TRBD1,TGTGCCAGTAGTATGGACCGGGACAGGGGCTCCTACGAGCAGTACTTC,CASSMDRDRGSYEQYF
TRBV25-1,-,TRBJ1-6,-,TGTGCCAGCAGTCCCCCGACAGGCAATAATTCACCCCTCCACTTT,CASSPPTGNNSPLHF
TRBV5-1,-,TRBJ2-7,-,TGCGCCAGCAGCTTGAATTCCTACGAGCAGTACTTC,CASSLNSYEQYF
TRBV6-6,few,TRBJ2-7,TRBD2,TGTGCCAGCTCGGAGGGAGGGTCCCGCTACGAGCAGTACTTC,CASSEGGSRYEQYF
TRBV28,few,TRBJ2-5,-,TGTGCCAGCAGCCCCCCACGGGGTAGTCAAGAGACCCAGTACTTC,CASSPPRGSQETQYF
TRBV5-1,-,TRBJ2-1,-,TGCGCCAGCATCTCTTGGCCGGGAACCTACAATGAGCAGTTCTTC,CASISWPGTYNEQFF
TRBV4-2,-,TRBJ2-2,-,TGTGCCAGCAGCCAAGCAGTGACAAGCCCAGCCGGGGAGCTGTTTTTT,CASSQAVTSPAGELFF
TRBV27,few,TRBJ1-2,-,TGTGCCAGCAGTTTTATCGCAGGGGTAAATGGCTACACCTTC,CASSFIAGVNGYTF
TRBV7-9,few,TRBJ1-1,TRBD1,TGTGCCAGCAGCCCGACAGGGGGCGTCGGAGCTTTCTTT,CASSPTGGVGAFF
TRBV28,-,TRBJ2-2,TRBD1,TGTGCCAGCAGTCCAGGGGGCACCGGGGAGCTGTTTTTT,CASSPGGTGELFF
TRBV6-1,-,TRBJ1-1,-,TGTGCCAGCAGTGAACAGGATCAAGCTTTCTTT,CASSEQDQAFF
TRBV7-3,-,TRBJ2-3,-,TGTGCCAGCAGCTTAGGCGGGACTAGCACAGATACGCAGTATTTT,CASSLGGTSTDTQYF
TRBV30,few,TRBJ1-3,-,TGTGCCGCGAGCAGTGGAAACACCATATATTTT,CAASSGNTIYF
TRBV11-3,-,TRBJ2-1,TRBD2,TGTGCCAGCAGCCCGGGCGGGAGGGAGGATGAGCAGTTCTTC,CASSPGGREDEQFF
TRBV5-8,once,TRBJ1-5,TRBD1,TGTGCCAGCAGTCATGACAGGGAGGGTCAGCCCCAGCATTTT,CASSHDREGQPQHF
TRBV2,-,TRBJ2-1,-,TGTGCCAGCAGTGAATTGGGAGGCTTCGTTAATGAGCAGTTCTTC,CASSELGGFVNEQFF
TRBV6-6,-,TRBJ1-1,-,TGTGCCAGCAGTTCCCCCGGGACTTCGAACACTGAAGCTTTCTTT,CASSSPGTSNTEAFF
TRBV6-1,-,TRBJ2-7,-,TGTGCCACGGGGTCAGGGGCCACCGCCTACGAGCAGTACTTC,CATGSGATAYEQYF
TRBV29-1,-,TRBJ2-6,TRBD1,TGCAGCGTTGGTATGGCAGGGGGAAGCTCTGGGGCCAACGTCCTGACTTTC,CSVGMAGGSSGANVLTF
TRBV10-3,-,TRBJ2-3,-,TGTGCCGCCCAAACCACGGGCGGGGGCACAGATACGCAGTATTTT,CAAQTTGGGTDTQYF
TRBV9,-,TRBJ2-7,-,TGTGCCAGCAGCGTAGAGGTCCGCGGTGAGCAGTACTTC,CASSVEVRGEQYF
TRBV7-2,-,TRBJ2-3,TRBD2,TGTGCCAGCAGCTTAGGACTAGCGGCCGGTCGTTTCACAGATACGCAGTATTTT,CASSLGLAAGRFTDTQYF
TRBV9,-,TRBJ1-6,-,TGTGCCAGCAGCGTAGGGCGGGGTGGACCAGGGTCACCCCTCCACTTT,CASSVGRGGPGSPLHF
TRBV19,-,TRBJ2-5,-,TGTGCCAGTAGTCCCTCCCAGGTCCAAGAGACCCAGTACTTC,CASSPSQVQETQYF
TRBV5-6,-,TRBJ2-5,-,TGTGCCAGCACCATTCCGATCGGAGAGACCCAGTACTTC,CASTIPIGETQYF
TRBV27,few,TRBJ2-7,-,TGTGCCAGCACCTTTAGCTCTGGACAGCGGCGGGTCCACGAGCAGTACTTC,CASTFSSGQRRVHEQYF
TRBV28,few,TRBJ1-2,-,TGTGCCAGCAGTTTCAACATTGACTATGGCTACACCTTC,CASSFNIDYGYTF
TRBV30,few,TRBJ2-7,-,TGTGCCTTTTCGAGGGAGGACGAGCAGTACTTC,CAFSREDEQYF
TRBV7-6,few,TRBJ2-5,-,TGTGCCAGCAGCTTAGCGGGCAGCCAAGAGACCCAGTACTTC,CASSLAGSQETQYF
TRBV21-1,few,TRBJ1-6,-,TGTGCCAGCAGCAATCGACCTGACAGGAATAATTCACCCCTCCACTTT,CASSNRPDRNNSPLHF
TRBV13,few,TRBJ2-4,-,TGTGCCAGCAGCTTAGGGACAGGAGAGGGGAATGCGAACATTCAGTACTTC,CASSLGTGEGNANIQYF
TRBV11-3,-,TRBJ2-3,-,TGTGCCAGCAGCTTATACCCTTTACCCACAGATACGCAGTATTTT,CASSLYPLPTDTQYF
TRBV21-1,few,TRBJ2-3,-,TGTGCCGACACAGATACGCAGTATTTT,CADTDTQYF
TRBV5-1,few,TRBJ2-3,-,TGCGCCAGCAGCACCATGACAGGTTCCGGCACAGATACGCAGTATTTT,CASSTMTGSGTDTQYF
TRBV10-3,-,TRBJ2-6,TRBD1,TGTGCCATAGGCAGGGGGCTCCTCTCTGGGGCCAACGTCCTGACTTTC,CAIGRGLLSGANVLTF
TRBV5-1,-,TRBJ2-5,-,TGCGCCAGCAGGGGGAACGGGGGCTATCCACAAGAGACCCAGTACTTC,CASRGNGGYPQETQYF